The rows below give T cell receptor beta chains drawn from one sample of a study of cytomegalovirus exposure and HLA in healthy donors. Assay used: immunoSEQ multiplex PCR; TCRdb lists only in-frame clones, some missing. Here the sample table reports 80,000 to 95,000 clones. The sample consisted of PBMCs. Receptors originate from a woman younger than 45 in good health and CMV-seronegative. CDR3s include the opening cysteine and the closing phenylalanine or tryptophan. Fields, in order: V gene, J gene, D gene, CDR3 protein, CDR3 DNA. D genes are given only for firm matches.

>TRBV28|TRBJ1-2|TRBD1
CASSLLTGEAYGYTF
TGTGCCAGCAGTTTATTGACAGGGGAAGCCTATGGCTACACCTTC
>TRBV29-1|TRBJ2-2|TRBD1
CSVEGDRGQGGELFF
TGCAGCGTTGAAGGTGACAGGGGGCAAGGCGGGGAGCTGTTTTTT
>TRBV18|TRBJ1-1|-
CASSQDRNTEAFF
TGTGCCAGCTCACAAGACAGGAACACTGAAGCTTTCTTT
>TRBV2|TRBJ1-5|TRBD1
CASSSGTAKNGGNQPQHF
TGTGCCAGCAGTTCCGGGACAGCAAAAAACGGCGGCAATCAGCCCCAGCATTTT
>TRBV5-1|TRBJ1-1|-
CASKGMNTEAFF
TGCGCCAGCAAGGGGATGAACACTGAAGCTTTCTTT
>TRBV14|TRBJ1-1|-
CASSQDTGSGTEAFF
TGTGCCAGCAGCCAAGACACAGGGTCGGGGACTGAAGCTTTCTTT
>TRBV5-1|TRBJ2-7|-
CASSSLLQGNEQYF
TGCGCCAGCAGCTCACTACTACAGGGAAACGAGCAGTACTTC
>TRBV9|TRBJ2-1|TRBD2
CASTRLAELVGNEQFF
TGTGCCAGCACCCGGCTAGCGGAGCTAGTGGGCAATGAGCAGTTCTTC
>TRBV27|TRBJ1-2|TRBD1
CASSSTGGPYGYTF
TGTGCCAGCAGTTCGACAGGGGGGCCATATGGCTACACCTTC
>TRBV18|TRBJ1-2|-
CASSPSIQGNYGYTF
TGTGCCAGCTCACCAAGCATACAGGGAAACTATGGCTACACCTTC
>TRBV4-1|TRBJ2-7|TRBD2
CASSQGASGLYEQYF
TGCGCCAGCAGCCAAGGGGCTAGCGGGCTTTACGAGCAGTACTTC
>TRBV7-2|TRBJ2-3|-
CASSLIAASTDTQYF
TGTGCCAGCAGCTTGATAGCGGCTAGCACAGATACGCAGTATTTT
>TRBV15|TRBJ1-1|TRBD1
CATSRDGDRKTFF
TGTGCCACCAGCAGAGATGGGGACAGGAAAACTTTCTTT
>TRBV6-6|TRBJ2-7|TRBD1
CASRARDSAYEQYF
TGTGCCAGCAGGGCCCGGGACAGCGCCTACGAGCAGTACTTC
>TRBV14|TRBJ2-5|TRBD2
CASSQRGLAGRETQYF
TGTGCCAGCAGCCAGCGCGGACTAGCGGGGAGAGAGACCCAGTACTTC
>TRBV19|TRBJ1-3|-
CASRKASSGNTIYF
TGTGCCAGTAGAAAAGCGAGCTCTGGAAACACCATATATTTT
>TRBV5-1|TRBJ2-2|-
CASSEDGELFF
TGCGCCAGCAGCGAGGACGGGGAGCTGTTTTTT
>TRBV2|TRBJ2-1|TRBD1
CASSEATGGNNEQFF
TGTGCCAGCAGTGAAGCGACAGGGGGCAACAATGAGCAGTTCTTC
>TRBV2|TRBJ1-2|-
CASSMADNYGYTF
TGTGCCAGCAGTATGGCCGATAACTATGGCTACACCTTC
>TRBV29-1|TRBJ2-1|-
CSVAGTPTGNEQFF
TGCAGCGTTGCCGGGACTCCTACGGGGAATGAGCAGTTCTTC
>TRBV2|TRBJ2-5|-
CAGGTLQETQYF
TGTGCCGGCGGGACGCTCCAAGAGACCCAGTACTTC
>TRBV30|TRBJ1-5|TRBD1
CAWSQTGVFNQPQHF
TGTGCCTGGAGTCAGACAGGGGTCTTCAATCAGCCCCAGCATTTT
>TRBV11-2|TRBJ2-1|-
CASSLEVGLTGGEQFF
TGTGCCAGCAGCTTAGAAGTAGGGCTGACCGGGGGTGAGCAGTTCTTC
>TRBV30|TRBJ1-5|-
CAWSQLTGQDQPQHF
TGTGCCTGGAGTCAATTAACAGGGCAGGATCAGCCCCAGCATTTT
>TRBV5-6|TRBJ2-6|TRBD1
CASRRGDRVASGANVLTF
TGTGCCAGCAGACGGGGGGACAGGGTGGCGTCTGGGGCCAACGTCCTGACTTTC
>TRBV7-9|TRBJ1-5|-
CASSLANGGRSQPQHF
TGTGCCAGCAGCTTAGCGAACGGCGGCCGTAGTCAGCCCCAGCATTTT
>TRBV6-6|TRBJ1-6|-
CASSYSAPNSPLHF
TGTGCCAGCAGTTACTCGGCTCCGAATTCACCCCTCCACTTT
>TRBV19|TRBJ2-7|-
CASSTQQGSSYEQYF
TGTGCCAGTAGTACTCAACAGGGTAGTTCCTACGAGCAGTACTTC
>TRBV5-1|TRBJ2-1|TRBD2
CASSLMAGGSNEQFF
TGCGCCAGCAGCTTGATGGCGGGAGGTAGCAATGAGCAGTTCTTC
>TRBV19|TRBJ2-2|TRBD2
CASSSGRATGELFF
TGTGCCAGTAGTAGCGGGAGGGCCACCGGGGAGCTGTTTTTT
>TRBV6-5|TRBJ2-7|TRBD1
CASSYSNRGYSYEQYF
TGTGCCAGCAGTTACTCGAACAGGGGGTACTCCTACGAGCAGTACTTC
>TRBV10-3|TRBJ1-2|-
CAISETTFDQSNYGYTF
TGTGCCATCAGTGAGACTACATTCGACCAATCTAACTATGGCTACACCTTC
>TRBV7-9|TRBJ1-2|TRBD1
CASSFSTGVNYGYTF
TGTGCCAGCAGCTTTTCGACAGGGGTTAACTATGGCTACACCTTC
>TRBV4-1|TRBJ2-1|TRBD2
CASSQDRREDPSSYNEQFF
TGCGCCAGCAGCCAAGATCGGCGGGAGGACCCTAGCTCCTACAATGAGCAGTTCTTC
>TRBV30|TRBJ2-5|TRBD2
CAWSTAGGVEETQYF
TGTGCCTGGAGTACCGCCGGGGGGGTCGAAGAGACCCAGTACTTC
>TRBV5-4|TRBJ1-2|-
CASSLAGNPYGYTF
TGTGCCAGCAGCTTGGCGGGGAACCCCTATGGCTACACCTTC
>TRBV19|TRBJ2-7|TRBD1
CASSMSTGAYEQYF
TGTGCCAGTAGTATGTCTACAGGGGCCTACGAGCAGTACTTC
>TRBV6-1|TRBJ1-2|-
CASSIDRNYGYTF
TGTGCCAGCAGCATAGACAGGAACTATGGCTACACCTTC
>TRBV19|TRBJ2-5|-
CASSKQGFQETQYF
TGTGCCAGTAGTAAACAGGGTTTCCAAGAGACCCAGTACTTC
>TRBV5-8|TRBJ2-7|TRBD1
CASSLDRGQYF
TGTGCCAGCAGCCTCGACAGGGGGCAGTACTTC
>TRBV19|TRBJ1-5|TRBD1
CASRSTTGPKNQPQHF
TGTGCCAGTAGGTCCACGACAGGGCCCAAGAATCAGCCCCAGCATTTT
>TRBV5-6|TRBJ2-7|-
CASSSGGTYEQYF
TGTGCCAGCAGCTCAGGGGGGACCTACGAGCAGTACTTC
>TRBV7-6|TRBJ2-3|-
CASSLVGSGASTDTQYF
TGTGCCAGCAGCTTAGTTGGTAGCGGAGCTAGCACAGATACGCAGTATTTT
>TRBV6-1|TRBJ2-7|-
CASIGQSLSYEQYF
TGTGCCAGCATTGGACAGAGCCTCTCCTACGAGCAGTACTTC